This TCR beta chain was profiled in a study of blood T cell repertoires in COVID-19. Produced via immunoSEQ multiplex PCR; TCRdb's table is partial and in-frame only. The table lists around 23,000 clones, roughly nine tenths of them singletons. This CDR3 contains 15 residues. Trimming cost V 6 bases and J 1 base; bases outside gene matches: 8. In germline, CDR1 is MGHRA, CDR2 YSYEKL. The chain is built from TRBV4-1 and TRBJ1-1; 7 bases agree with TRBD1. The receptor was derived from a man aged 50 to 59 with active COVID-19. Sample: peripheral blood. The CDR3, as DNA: TGCGCCAGCAGACGACCGGGACAGCCGAACACTGAAGCTTTCTTT. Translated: CASRRPGQPNTEAFF.